The clone carrying this T cell receptor (beta chain) was counted between two and nine times. Possible read error: a much larger clone is one base away. This specimen comes from a study of T cells in Graves' hyperthyroidism and ophthalmopathy. Regions amplified from RNA transcripts were the TCR beta CDR3 regions. HTBI primers were the set used in a first-round RT-PCR of the TCR CDR3. TCRdb reprocessed the multiplex PCR reads with MiXCR, giving one entry per CDR3 protein. The table has under 500,000 distinct CDR3 sequences, over 13% seen once; the top ten hold over 25%. The ends lost 6 bases at V and 3 bases at J; junction bases unmatched: 1. Germline values: CDR1 SNHLY, CDR2 FYNNEI. This CDR3 spans 14 amino acids.

V usage is TRBV2 and J usage is TRBJ2-3; 12 bases align to TRBD2. The sample taken for sequencing was blood. The TCR originated in a man aged 45-60 years with Graves' ophthalmopathy. The CDR3 nucleotides read TGTGCCAGCAGAGGACTAGCGGGAACAGATACGCAGTATTTT. This encodes CASRGLAGTDTQYF.